This T cell receptor (beta chain) originates from a study of T cells in narcolepsy. General study points: HCRT-specific and TRIB2-specific autoreactive clonotypes appeared among same-patient CSF and blood CD4+ clonotypes.

Clones were read by immunoSEQ multiplex PCR, and TCRdb kept only the in-frame ones, dropping some. The sample has roughly 30,000 clones; more than 65% are singletons. Trimming cost V 3 bases and J 2 bases, with 14 bases left between them. This CDR3 has 15 amino acids. Germline loops: CDR1 SGHDT, CDR2 YYEEEE. This clone qualifies as medium-sized. The antigen is unknown. Other DNA sequences of this sample code for an identical CDR3. This chain joins TRBV5-6 and TRBJ1-1, with D possibly matching TRBD1 (5 bases). Sequencing was performed on memory (CD45RA-) CD4+ T cells from blood. This sequence was found in a human donor in good health. The CDR3 loop is CASSSRGRGNTEAFF. The CDR3 region has the DNA TGTGCCAGCAGCTCCCGGGGACGGGGAAACACTGAAGCTTTCTTT.